The 15 T cell receptor beta chains in this list originate from one sample, sequenced in a study of blood T cell repertoires in COVID-19. Sequencing was performed with immunoSEQ multiplex PCR; in TCRdb, only in-frame clones are kept and a portion is missing. The sample includes about 180,000 clones, about 89% seen only once; the top ten take around 1.9%. The material sequenced was peripheral blood. The receptors here all came from a man between 18 and 29 years old who had recovered from COVID-19.

This clone was seen only once. This sequence joins TRBV6-2 or TRBV6-3 and TRBJ1-5; 7 nucleotides agree with TRBD1. CDR1 MNHEY and CDR2 SVGEGT come from the germline V gene. This CDR3 comprises 16 residues. Trimming at V came to 2 bases and at J to 2 bases, leaving 6 bases not matched to a gene. The CDR3 loop is CASSYRQGVGNQPQHF. The CDR3 DNA reads as TGTGCCAGCAGTTACCGGCAGGGGGTAGGCAATCAGCCCCAGCATTTT.

This clone was seen a few times. The rearrangement links TRBV7-9 to TRBJ1-5; a possible D gene is TRBD1 (6 bases). The CDR3 length is 14 residues. Trimming took off 5 bases at V and 3 bases at J, with 11 bases between the two ends. CDR1 and CDR2 (germline): SEHNR, FQNEAQ (reference sequence). The chain's CDR3 is CASSQGQSNQPQHF. In DNA, the CDR3 is TGTGCCAGCAGCCAAGGACAGTCCAATCAGCCCCAGCATTTT. Full variable domain (missing parts from reference TRBV7-9 and TRBJ1-5): DTGVSQNPRHKITKRGQNVTFRCDPISEHNRLYWYRQTLGQGPEFLTYFQNEAQLEKSRLLSDRFSAERPKGSFSTLEIQRTEQGDSAMYLCASSQGQSNQPQHFGDGTRLSIL.

This chain connects TRBV5-1 to TRBJ2-1, with 7 bases that match TRBD2. Germline V gives CDR1 SGHRS, CDR2 YFSETQ. The CDR3 has 16 residues. The J segment lost 6 bases and the V segment lost 0 bases, leaving 9 bases of the junction unmatched. DNA for the CDR3: TGCGCCAGCAGCTTGGCCGAAGGCGGGAGACGCAATGAGCAGTTCTTC. It is translated as CASSLAEGGRRNEQFF.

The chain uses TRBV27 and TRBJ2-6; D unclear. Per germline, CDR1 MNHEY and CDR2 SMNVEV (reference sequence). This CDR3 contains 15 residues. Between the trimmed V and J ends, which lost 6 bases and 0 bases, there was a span of 9 bases. CDR3 DNA sequence: TGTGCCAGCAGCCAGGCCCTCTCTGGGGCCAACGTCCTGACTTTC. Encoded protein: CASSQALSGANVLTF.

This clone was found a few times. The V gene is TRBV7-2, the J gene TRBJ2-2, with 7 bases identical to TRBD1. V was clipped by 5 bases and J by 7 bases; unmatched bases: 10. CDR3 length: 15 amino acids. Germline V gene lookup returns CDR1 SGHTA and CDR2 FQGNSA. CDR3 region: CASSLQTGSGGELFF. The CDR3 DNA follows: TGTGCCAGCAGCCTTCAGACAGGGTCTGGCGGGGAGCTGTTTTTT.

The V and J genes are TRBV28 and TRBJ1-3; 7 bases line up with TRBD1. Trimming took 6 bases from V and 4 from J; bases not matched to a gene: 12. The CDR3 runs 16 residues. Germline V gene data show CDR1 as MDHEN and CDR2 as SYDVKM. The CDR3 nucleotides are TGTGCCAGCAGAACACCGACAGGGTCGTACGGAAACACCATATATTTT. Protein product: CASRTPTGSYGNTIYF.

The rearrangement links TRBV5-4 to TRBJ1-2, with D maybe TRBD1 (5 bases). The germline CDR1 and CDR2 sequences are SGHNT and YYREEE (reference sequence). The CDR3 loop spans 18 amino acids. Between the trimmed V and J ends, which lost 0 bases and 2 bases, there was a span of 20 bases. The CDR3 sequence is CASSLALSRVDGNYGYTF. CDR3 nucleotide sequence: TGTGCCAGCAGCTTGGCTTTATCCAGGGTTGACGGCAACTATGGCTACACCTTC.

The chain has TRBV20-1 and TRBJ2-5; possibly TRBD1 for D (6 bases). CDR3 size: 11 residues. Per germline, CDR1 DFQATT and CDR2 SNEGSKA (reference sequence). V shed 6 bases and J shed 5 bases, with 10 bases lying between them. CDR3 amino acids: CSAGGAETQYF. The CDR3 nucleotides read TGCAGTGCAGGGGGAGCGGAGACCCAGTACTTC.

The chain joins TRBV3-1 (or the pseudogene TRBV3-2) to TRBJ1-1; D perhaps matches TRBD1 (5 bases). The germline V gene encodes CDR1 LGHDT and CDR2 YNNKEL (reference sequence). This CDR3 spans 13 amino acids. V lost 0 bases and J 11 bases, leaving 13 bases between the germline ends. This CDR3 reads CASSQDSGARAFF. The CDR3 DNA reads as TGTGCCAGCAGCCAAGATAGCGGGGCCCGGGCTTTCTTT.

CDR3 bases: TGTGCCAGTAGTTTTCAAGCGGGAACTCACAATGAGCAGTTCTTC. It yields the protein CASSFQAGTHNEQFF. The chain employs TRBV19 and TRBJ2-1; TRBD2 matches 7 bases. After removal of 5 bases from V and 5 bases from J, the junction contained 9 bases not matched to a gene. Germline loops: CDR1 LNHDA, CDR2 SQIVND (reference sequence). CDR3 length: 15 residues.

J is TRBJ2-3 and V is TRBV7-6; D not certain. The germline V and J ends were trimmed by 5 bases and 2 bases, with 14 bases remaining between them. The CDR3 length is 15 residues. CDR1 is SGHVS, CDR2 FNYEAQ, per germline. For the CDR3, the DNA is TGTGCCAGCAGCCAAAACAGAGAGTCCACAGATACGCAGTATTTT. Protein: CASSQNRESTDTQYF.

The J gene is TRBJ1-1, the V gene TRBV7-6; D may be TRBD1 (6 bases). The germline V gene has CDR1 SGHVS and CDR2 FNYEAQ. Trimming removed 6 bases from V and 4 bases from J, with 12 bases in between. The CDR3 runs to 13 residues. This chain's CDR3 is CASSLQGPTEAFF. The CDR3 DNA is TGTGCCAGCAGTTTACAGGGTCCCACTGAAGCTTTCTTT.

The rearrangement uses TRBV28 and TRBJ1-5; maybe TRBD1 (5 bases). The germline CDR1 and CDR2 sequences are MDHEN and SYDVKM. Trimming left V 6 bases short and J 3 bases short, with 21 bases between. This CDR3 is 17 amino acids long. The CDR3: CASSRGGSRAYNQPQHF. The CDR3 DNA is TGTGCCAGCAGCCGAGGAGGGAGCAGGGCATACAATCAGCCCCAGCATTTT. Using reference TRBV28 and TRBJ1-5 for the parts outside the CDR3, the full variable domain is DVKVTQSSRYLVKRTGEKVFLECVQDMDHENMFWYRQDPGLGLRLIYFSYDVKMKEKGDIPEGYSVSREKKERFSLILESASTNQTSMYLCASSRGGSRAYNQPQHFGDGTRLSIL.

V usage is TRBV27 and J usage is TRBJ2-3; 7 nucleotides align to TRBD1. The junction had 7 bases not matched to a gene; V was cut back by 4 bases and J by 3 bases. The CDR3 has 15 residues. Germline values: CDR1 MNHEY, CDR2 SMNVEV (reference sequence). The CDR3 DNA reads as TGTGCCAGCAGTTACAACAGGGGAAGGACAGATACGCAGTATTTT. It is translated as CASSYNRGRTDTQYF.

The J gene is TRBJ2-1, the V gene TRBV6-5, with TRBD1 as a possible D gene (6 bases). Trimming stripped 6 bases from V and 7 bases from J, with 16 bases between. This CDR3 comprises 14 residues. Germline-derived CDR1 and CDR2 are MNHEY and SVGAGI. The chain's CDR3 is CASSQGPGRNEQFF. The CDR3 region has the DNA TGTGCCAGCAGCCAGGGGCCGGGGAGAAATGAGCAGTTCTTC.